Listed below are T cell receptor beta chains from one sample, sequenced in a study of vaccination and CD4 T cells after COVID-19. TCRdb redid the calling of the PCR reads with MiXCR, one entry per CDR3 protein. The sample carries 7,500 to 9,000 distinct CDR3 sequences, about 20% recorded once. No antigen is known for these receptors. The material was CD4+ T cells from blood, cultured in vitro, obtained after SARS-CoV-2 vaccination. The receptors here all came from a human donor who had recovered from COVID-19. Each CDR3 is given with its conserved first and last residue. The D gene is left open where the match is weak. Not every row has a clone size; where given, it reads once, few, many or a size class.

d_gene,len,j_gene,abundance,v_gene,CDR3nt,CDR3aa
TRBD1,15,TRBJ2-7,once,TRBV7-2,TGTGCCAGCAGATTACCGGGACAGGGGGCGGTCGAGCAGTACTTC,CASRLPGQGAVEQYF
TRBD2,13,TRBJ2-3,few,TRBV20-1,TGCAGTGCGGTCGGCGGGGGGACAGATACGCAGTATTTT,CSAVGGGTDTQYF
NA,12,TRBJ1-2,medium-sized,TRBV6-1,TGTGCCATCCAGGTGGGGGCGGGTGGCTACACCTTC,CAIQVGAGGYTF
TRBD1,15,TRBJ2-2,NA,TRBV28,TGTGCCAGCAGTCTTAACAGGGGACGGAGCGGGGAGCTGTTTTTT,CASSLNRGRSGELFF
TRBD1,14,TRBJ1-2,NA,TRBV6-4,TGTGCCAGCAGTGAGACGGACAGGGCCTATGGCTACACCTTC,CASSETDRAYGYTF
NA,17,TRBJ1-2,NA,TRBV5-4,TGTGCCAGCAGCTTGGGAGACGGGCGGCTAGGGGGCTATGGCTACACCTTC,CASSLGDGRLGGYGYTF
TRBD1,14,TRBJ1-1,NA,TRBV19,TGTGCCAGTAGACCTACAGGGGGGCAGACTGAAGCTTTCTTT,CASRPTGGQTEAFF
NA,16,TRBJ2-7,few,TRBV6-2/TRBV6-3,TGTGCCAGCACCCGGGACTCCCTATCGATCGGGGGTGAGCAGTACTTC,CASTRDSLSIGGEQYF
NA,13,TRBJ1-5,medium-sized,TRBV24-1,TGTGCCACCAGTGATCGTGGCGGTCAGCCCCAGCATTTT,CATSDRGGQPQHF
NA,15,TRBJ2-5,few,TRBV5-6,TGTGCCAGCAGCTTGGTGGTAGGGGTGAACAAGACCCAGTACTTC,CASSLVVGVNKTQYF
NA,14,TRBJ1-2,few,TRBV11-3,TGTGCCAGCAGCTTAGATGAGGGGGACCCTGGCTACACCTTC,CASSLDEGDPGYTF
NA,14,TRBJ1-5,NA,TRBV10-2,TGCGCCAGCAGCGCCGCTGCAGTGGATCAGCCCCAGCATTTT,CASSAAAVDQPQHF
TRBD2,16,TRBJ2-3,NA,TRBV15,TGTGCCACCAGCAGAAAGCGGGGATATGACACAGATACGCAGTATTTT,CATSRKRGYDTDTQYF
NA,14,TRBJ1-6,few,TRBV11-3,TGTGCCAGCAGCTTGACCCGCTATAATTCACCCCTCCACTTT,CASSLTRYNSPLHF
NA,15,TRBJ2-1,few,TRBV19,TGTGCCAGTAAATCCCACCACGGAGGCTACAATGAGCAGTTCTTC,CASKSHHGGYNEQFF
TRBD1,15,TRBJ2-1,few,TRBV11-3,TGTGCCAGCAGCTTAGGAGGGACAGCCCACAATGAGCAGTTCTTC,CASSLGGTAHNEQFF
TRBD1,14,TRBJ1-1,NA,TRBV6-1,TGTGCATCACAACAGGGGGCCCTGAACACTGAAGCTTTCTTT,CASQQGALNTEAFF
TRBD1,15,TRBJ2-7,few,TRBV4-1,TGCGCCAGCAGCCACGGGACAGGGGGAACCTACGAGCAGTACTTC,CASSHGTGGTYEQYF
TRBD1,14,TRBJ1-6,medium-sized,TRBV6-1,TGTGCCAGCAGGCGGGGACAGGGGCGAATGTCCCTCCACTTT,CASRRGQGRMSLHF
NA,16,TRBJ2-2,NA,TRBV7-8,TGTGCCAGCAGCCTCCGCGGGACAATCAACACCGGGGAGCTGTTTTTT,CASSLRGTINTGELFF
TRBD2,17,TRBJ2-3,NA,TRBV6-4,TGTGCCAGCAGTGTAACCGGGACTAGCGGGATAGGAGATACGCAGTATTTT,CASSVTGTSGIGDTQYF
TRBD1,17,TRBJ1-5,few,TRBV7-2,TGTGCCAGCAGCCCCGGGACAGGGCGAGGGAGCAATCAGCCCCAGCATTTT,CASSPGTGRGSNQPQHF
NA,12,TRBJ2-3,few,TRBV7-2,TGTGCCAGCAGCTTAGTGGGAGATACGCAGTATTTT,CASSLVGDTQYF
NA,15,TRBJ1-5,few,TRBV4-3,TGCGCCAGCAGCCGAGGGGTTTTGAGATCGGAGCCCCAGCATTTT,CASSRGVLRSEPQHF
NA,13,TRBJ1-5,NA,TRBV2,TGTGCCAGCAGTGGAGGGTGGGATCAGCCCCAGCATTTT,CASSGGWDQPQHF
NA,13,TRBJ2-4,few,TRBV20-1,TGCAGTGCCAGTTTAGTCGTAAGAAACATTCAGTACTTC,CSASLVVRNIQYF
NA,14,TRBJ2-7,medium-sized,TRBV6-1,TGTGCCAGCATCACCGGGACGGCGACCTACGAGCAGTACTTC,CASITGTATYEQYF
NA,14,TRBJ2-1,few,TRBV20-1,TGCAGTGCTAGAGACCCCCGGGGATACAATGAGCAGTTCTTC,CSARDPRGYNEQFF
TRBD2,16,TRBJ2-7,few,TRBV6-1,TGTGCCAGCATGGCGGGAGGACCGGCCCGGTCCTACGAGCAGTACTTC,CASMAGGPARSYEQYF
NA,15,TRBJ2-3,NA,TRBV28,TGTGCCAGCAGTTTATTTTCCCAGGGCATGGATACGCAGTATTTT,CASSLFSQGMDTQYF
TRBD2,16,TRBJ2-5,few,TRBV25-1,TGTGCCAGCAGTGATCTCGGACTAGCGCTCCAAGAGACCCAGTACTTC,CASSDLGLALQETQYF
TRBD1,15,TRBJ2-2,NA,TRBV6-5,TGTGCCAGCAGTTACGACAGGGGGCTTCCCGGGGAGCTGTTTTTT,CASSYDRGLPGELFF
NA,12,TRBJ1-2,NA,TRBV4-2,TGTGCCAGCAGCCAAGATTGGGGAGCTCACACCTTC,CASSQDWGAHTF
TRBD1,18,TRBJ2-6,NA,TRBV5-4,TGTGCCAGCAGCTCTCCTGCCGGACAGGCCCCCGGGGCCAACGTCCTGACTTTC,CASSSPAGQAPGANVLTF
NA,14,TRBJ1-2,medium-sized,TRBV27,TGTGCCAGCAGTCCTGACACAGCTAACTATGGCTACACCTTC,CASSPDTANYGYTF
TRBD1,14,TRBJ1-2,NA,TRBV5-1,TGCGCCAGCAGCGCGGGACAGGGCGCGGATGGCTACACCTTC,CASSAGQGADGYTF
NA,14,TRBJ2-7,NA,TRBV9,TGTGCCGGGACGGGATGCCAGCACCTATACGAGCAGTACTTC,CAGTGCQHLYEQYF
TRBD1,13,TRBJ1-2,once,TRBV6-2/TRBV6-3,TGTGCCAGCAGTTGGACAGGGAACTATGGCTACACCTTC,CASSWTGNYGYTF
NA,14,TRBJ2-3,NA,TRBV7-9,TGTGCCAGCAGGAGGAGGGAAATCACAGATACGCAGTATTTT,CASRRREITDTQYF
NA,11,TRBJ1-2,medium-sized,TRBV6-1,TGTGCCAGCAGGGGAGAATATGGCTACACCTTC,CASRGEYGYTF
NA,11,TRBJ1-2,medium-sized,TRBV28,TGTGCCAGCAGTAGCTTCTATGGCTACACCTTC,CASSSFYGYTF
TRBD1,15,TRBJ2-7,NA,TRBV11-2,TGTGCCAGCAGCCTCTACAGGGGGAACTCCTACGAGCAGTACTTC,CASSLYRGNSYEQYF
TRBD1,15,TRBJ2-4,NA,TRBV20-1,TGCAGTGCCGGCCCCGGGACAGGGGTGATAGGCATTCAGTACTTC,CSAGPGTGVIGIQYF
NA,12,TRBJ2-2,NA,TRBV12-3/TRBV12-4,TGTGCCAGCAGCCGGGGGACCGGGGAGCTGTTTTTT,CASSRGTGELFF
NA,13,TRBJ1-2,medium-sized,TRBV20-1,TGCAGTGCTCCCGGGCAGACAGACTATGGCTACACCTTC,CSAPGQTDYGYTF
NA,14,TRBJ2-7,medium-sized,TRBV28,TGTGCCAGCAGCTTGAGGGGGAGGGGTTACGAGCAGTACTTC,CASSLRGRGYEQYF
NA,13,TRBJ2-5,NA,TRBV10-3,TGTGCCATCAGAATGGGACTCCCTGGGACCCAGTACTTC,CAIRMGLPGTQYF
TRBD1,13,TRBJ2-7,medium-sized,TRBV20-1,TGCAGCCCCGTTGGGACAGGGGGTTACGAGCAGTACTTC,CSPVGTGGYEQYF
TRBD2,14,TRBJ2-5,medium-sized,TRBV20-1,TGCAGTGCTAGATCCCTAGCGGGAGATGGGACCCAGTACTTC,CSARSLAGDGTQYF
TRBD2,14,TRBJ2-2,NA,TRBV11-3,TGTGCCAGCAGCCATGTCGGGAGGCGCGGGGAGCTGTTTTTT,CASSHVGRRGELFF
TRBD1,16,TRBJ2-3,NA,TRBV4-1,TGCGCCAGCAGCCAACGCCCCAGGGGGCCCACAGATACGCAGTATTTT,CASSQRPRGPTDTQYF
TRBD2,13,TRBJ2-7,NA,TRBV27,TGTGCCAGTGTTGGGGGGGGAAGCTACGAGCAGTACTTC,CASVGGGSYEQYF
NA,13,TRBJ1-6,medium-sized,TRBV6-5,TGTGCCAGCAGTTACGACAATAATTCACCCCTCCACTTT,CASSYDNNSPLHF
TRBD2,16,TRBJ2-7,medium-sized,TRBV7-2,TGTGCCAGCAGCCCAAGCCCTAGCGGGAGCTCCTACGAGCAGTACTTC,CASSPSPSGSSYEQYF
NA,14,TRBJ2-7,medium-sized,TRBV7-9,TGTGCCAGCAGCCTTGACAGGTCCTACTACGAGCAGTACTTC,CASSLDRSYYEQYF
NA,13,TRBJ2-5,medium-sized,TRBV20-1,TGCAGTGCTAGAGCCGGTAGTGGAGAGACCCAGTACTTC,CSARAGSGETQYF
TRBD1,13,TRBJ2-5,medium-sized,TRBV20-1,TGCAGTGCTAGACAGGGGGCGAGGGAGACCCAGTACTTC,CSARQGARETQYF
TRBD1,19,TRBJ2-6,NA,TRBV6-5,TGTGCCAGCAGTTACCGCCTAGGACAGGGGCTATCTGGGGCCAACGTCCTGACTTTC,CASSYRLGQGLSGANVLTF
NA,11,TRBJ2-3,medium-sized,TRBV7-2,TGTGCCAGCAGCTCGAGAGATACGCAGTATTTT,CASSSRDTQYF
NA,13,TRBJ1-2,NA,TRBV6-2/TRBV6-3,TGTGCCAGCAGTTACGACCTTTCCTATGGCTACACCTTC,CASSYDLSYGYTF